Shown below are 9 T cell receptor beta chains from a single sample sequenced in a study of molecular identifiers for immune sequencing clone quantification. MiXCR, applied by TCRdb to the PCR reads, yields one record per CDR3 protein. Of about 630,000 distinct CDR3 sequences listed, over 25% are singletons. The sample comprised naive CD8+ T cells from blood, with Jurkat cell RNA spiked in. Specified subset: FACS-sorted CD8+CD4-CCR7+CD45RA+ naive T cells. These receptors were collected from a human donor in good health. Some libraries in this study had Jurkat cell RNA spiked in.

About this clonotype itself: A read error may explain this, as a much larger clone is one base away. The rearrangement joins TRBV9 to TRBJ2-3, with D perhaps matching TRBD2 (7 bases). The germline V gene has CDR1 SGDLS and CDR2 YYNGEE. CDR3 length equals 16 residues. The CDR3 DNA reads TGTGCCAGCAGCGTAGGACTAGCTTCTTGGACAGATGCGCAGTATTTT. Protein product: CASSVGLASWTDAQYF.

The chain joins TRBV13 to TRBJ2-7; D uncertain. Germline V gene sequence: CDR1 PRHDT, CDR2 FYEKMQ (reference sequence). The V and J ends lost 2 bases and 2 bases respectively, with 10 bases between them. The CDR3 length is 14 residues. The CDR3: CASSLNDGTYEQYF. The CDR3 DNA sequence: TGTGCCAGCAGCTTAAACGACGGAACCTACGAGCAGTACTTC.

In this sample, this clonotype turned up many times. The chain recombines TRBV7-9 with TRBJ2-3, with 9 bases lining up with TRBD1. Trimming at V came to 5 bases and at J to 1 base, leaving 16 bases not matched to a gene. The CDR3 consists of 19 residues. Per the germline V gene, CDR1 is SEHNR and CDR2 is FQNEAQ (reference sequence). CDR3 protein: CASSDRGQGSYLGTDTQYF. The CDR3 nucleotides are TGTGCCAGCAGCGATAGAGGACAGGGGAGTTATTTAGGCACAGATACGCAGTATTTT.

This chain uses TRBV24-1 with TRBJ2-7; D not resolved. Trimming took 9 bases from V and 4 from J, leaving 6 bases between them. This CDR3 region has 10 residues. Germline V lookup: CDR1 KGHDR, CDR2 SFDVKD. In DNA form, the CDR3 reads TGTGCCACCCCCGGATACGAGCAGTACTTC. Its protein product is CATPGYEQYF.

The CDR3 DNA follows: TGTGCCAGCAGCCACGGTAGACTTGACTATGGCTACACCTTC. The encoded protein is CASSHGRLDYGYTF. The rearrangement links TRBV6-6 to TRBJ1-2, with D hard to call. Germline CDR1 MNHNY, CDR2 SVGAGI (reference sequence). The V end was cut by 6 bases, the J end by 3 bases, with 14 bases between. This CDR3 has 14 amino acids.

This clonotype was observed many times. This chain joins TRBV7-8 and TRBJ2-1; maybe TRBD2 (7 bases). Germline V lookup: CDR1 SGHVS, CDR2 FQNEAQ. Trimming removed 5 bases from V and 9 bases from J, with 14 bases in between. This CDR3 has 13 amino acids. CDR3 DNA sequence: TGTGCCAGCAGCGGGGGGGCCGCGCTTGAGCAGTTCTTC. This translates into CASSGGAALEQFF.

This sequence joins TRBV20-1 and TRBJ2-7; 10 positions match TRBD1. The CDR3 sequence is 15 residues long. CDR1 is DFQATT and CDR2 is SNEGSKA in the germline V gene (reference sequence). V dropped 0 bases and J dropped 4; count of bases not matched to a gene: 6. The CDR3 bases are TGCAGTGCTAGAGACCGGGACAGGGGCGAGTACGAGCAGTACTTC. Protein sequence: CSARDRDRGEYEQYF.

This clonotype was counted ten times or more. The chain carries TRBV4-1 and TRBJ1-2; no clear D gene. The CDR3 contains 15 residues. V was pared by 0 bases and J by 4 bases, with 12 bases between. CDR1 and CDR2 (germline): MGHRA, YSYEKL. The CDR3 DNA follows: TGCGCCAGCAGCCAAGACGAACAGACTGGCTATGGCTACACCTTC. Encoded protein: CASSQDEQTGYGYTF.

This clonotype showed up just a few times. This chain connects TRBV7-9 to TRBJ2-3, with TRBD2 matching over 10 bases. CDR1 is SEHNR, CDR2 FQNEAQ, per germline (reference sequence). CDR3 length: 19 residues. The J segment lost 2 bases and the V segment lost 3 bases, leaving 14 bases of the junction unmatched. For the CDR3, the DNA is TGTGCCAGCAGCTTCCCGAAAACGTGGACTAGCGGAAACACAGATACGCAGTATTTT. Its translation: CASSFPKTWTSGNTDTQYF.